This T cell receptor beta chain emerged from a study of T cells in Graves' hyperthyroidism and ophthalmopathy. General observations from the study: Using 13 V-J features, a model discriminated ophthalmopathy from stable hyperthyroidism.

Regarding this clonotype: Antigen unknown.

RNA transcripts were the template for amplifying TCR beta CDR3 regions. TCR CDR3 underwent first-round RT-PCR with the HTBI primer set. TCRdb re-called the multiplex PCR reads through MiXCR, storing one row per CDR3 protein. The profile covers roughly 240,000 distinct CDR3 sequences, with 16% appearing a single time and about 30% taken by the ten largest. This CDR3 spans 12 amino acids. Between the trimmed V and J ends, which lost 6 bases and 5 bases, there was a span of 10 bases. The V and J genes are TRBV12-3 or TRBV12-4 and TRBJ2-5, with D perhaps assigned TRBD1 or TRBD2 (5 bases each). The sample comprised blood. This clonotype was obtained from a woman between 18 and 29 years old with Graves' ophthalmopathy. CDR3 sequence reads: CASSPGTETQYF. As DNA, the CDR3 is TGTGCCAGCAGCCCCGGGACCGAGACCCAGTACTTC.